These T cell receptor beta chains were read from a single sample in a study of blood T cells in healthy people across ages. TCRdb processed the 5' RACE reads anew with MiXCR; each CDR3 protein has one entry. This sample carries 450,000 to 700,000 distinct CDR3 sequences, roughly a quarter of them seen once, and the ten largest clones take less than 20%. Sequenced sample: blood. The receptors here all came from a woman in her 70s in good health. Both conserved end residues are trimmed from each CDR3. The D gene is left open where the match is weak. Size is omitted from some rows. Given values are once, few, many or a class for expanded clones.

abundance: -; d_gene: -; v_gene: TRBV20-1; CDR3aa: SARGGRQLYEQY
abundance: few; d_gene: TRBD1; v_gene: TRBV28; CDR3aa: ASSLRRGRADTQY
abundance: -; d_gene: TRBD1; v_gene: TRBV28; CDR3aa: ASSPGQGGLEQY
abundance: few; d_gene: TRBD2; v_gene: TRBV29-1; CDR3aa: SVEPLAGEFYEQY
abundance: -; d_gene: -; v_gene: TRBV6-5; CDR3aa: ASSYSKIGLNTEAF
abundance: -; d_gene: -; v_gene: TRBV7-9; CDR3aa: ASSLEHNTEAF
abundance: -; d_gene: -; v_gene: TRBV9; CDR3aa: ASSLGNPSSGNTIY
abundance: many; d_gene: -; v_gene: TRBV6-2/TRBV6-3; CDR3aa: ASSYGQTTNEKLF
abundance: -; d_gene: -; v_gene: TRBV20-1; CDR3aa: SAKPGTREQY
abundance: few; d_gene: TRBD1; v_gene: TRBV5-1; CDR3aa: ASSLVTGGSSSYEQY
abundance: -; d_gene: -; v_gene: TRBV4-1; CDR3aa: ASSQDWDLGNERF
abundance: -; d_gene: -; v_gene: TRBV12-3/TRBV12-4; CDR3aa: ASTLPGSETQY
abundance: few; d_gene: -; v_gene: TRBV12-3/TRBV12-4; CDR3aa: ASSPRQYEQY
abundance: -; d_gene: TRBD1; v_gene: TRBV5-1; CDR3aa: ASSLVGQGGTEQY
abundance: -; d_gene: -; v_gene: TRBV7-8; CDR3aa: ASSLEGGTIPGEQF
abundance: few; d_gene: -; v_gene: TRBV9; CDR3aa: ASSALLRGQETQY
abundance: few; d_gene: -; v_gene: TRBV9; CDR3aa: ASSVSRARYNEQF
abundance: many; d_gene: TRBD2; v_gene: TRBV3-1; CDR3aa: ASSQAWTSRDGELF
abundance: -; d_gene: -; v_gene: TRBV20-1; CDR3aa: SPQDPSSYEQY
abundance: -; d_gene: -; v_gene: TRBV29-1; CDR3aa: SVASRDAHGYT
abundance: -; d_gene: -; v_gene: TRBV5-1; CDR3aa: ASSLRLGDTEAF
abundance: few; d_gene: -; v_gene: TRBV12-3/TRBV12-4; CDR3aa: ASSLGAASSYNSPLH